A selection of T cell receptor beta chains follows, all from one sample in a study of control samples from healthy donors and cancer patients. Data came from immunoSEQ multiplex PCR; TCRdb stores just in-frame clones and leaves some out. The data show more than 95,000 clones, 83% seen once. Input material: blood. The receptor set was obtained from a woman aged 50 to 60 in good health. The CDR3 runs from the conserved cysteine through the conserved F or W. D genes are given only for firm matches. Expanded clones are given a class, and other clones once, few, many or no size at all.

TRBV5-4	-	TRBD1	TRBJ1-3	TGTGCCAGCAGCTTTGGATCCGGGACAGCCTCTGGAAACACCATATATTTT	CASSFGSGTASGNTIYF
TRBV19	-	-	TRBJ1-6	TGTGCCAGTAGTATAGAATACCGGGACCGGTATAATTCACCCCTCCACTTT	CASSIEYRDRYNSPLHF
TRBV5-6	once	-	TRBJ1-1	TGTGCCAGCAGCTTTGTTAGGGCAGCGGTGAACACTGAAGCTTTCTTT	CASSFVRAAVNTEAFF
TRBV7-8	-	-	TRBJ2-7	TGTGCCAGCAGCTTCGACCCTCAGAGTTACGAGCAGTACTTC	CASSFDPQSYEQYF
TRBV18	-	-	TRBJ2-5	TGTGCCAGCTCAGCTGTGGGGGGCCAAGAGACCCAGTACTTC	CASSAVGGQETQYF
TRBV19	-	TRBD2	TRBJ2-1	TGTGCCAGTAGGGCTAGCGGGCTTCACAATGAGCAGTTCTTC	CASRASGLHNEQFF
TRBV7-9	-	-	TRBJ1-6	TGTGCCAGCAGCCCCCCAGGGATTAGACCCCTCCACTTT	CASSPPGIRPLHF
TRBV18	-	-	TRBJ1-5	TGTGCCAGCGCCCTGGGGCCAAGTAGCAATCAGCCCCAGCATTTT	CASALGPSSNQPQHF
TRBV7-6	-	-	TRBJ1-6	TGTGCCAGCAGCTTAGCGCGTGGGACCTCTAATTCACCCCTCCACTTT	CASSLARGTSNSPLHF
TRBV27	-	-	TRBJ2-6	TGTGCCAGCAGCTTTCAATTTGCCTCTGGGGCCAACGTCCTGACTTTC	CASSFQFASGANVLTF
TRBV29-1	few	-	TRBJ1-4	TGCAGCGTTGAAGTACAGGGTGGCGAAAAACTGTTTTTT	CSVEVQGGEKLFF
TRBV11-2	-	-	TRBJ2-5	TGTGCCAGCAGCCCGAGGGGAGAGACCCAGTACTTC	CASSPRGETQYF